This TCR beta chain was retrieved from a study of T cell changes during pregnancy in multiple sclerosis. V lost 7 bases, J lost 6 bases, and 18 bases lay in between. This CDR3 contains 13 residues. Germline assignment: CDR1 SQVTM and CDR2 ANQGSEA. Libraries were prepared by immunoSEQ multiplex PCR; TCRdb keeps only in-frame clonotypes and omits some of them. The table records 40,000 to 45,000 clones, 80% to 90% of them present only once. The J gene is TRBJ1-2, the V gene TRBV29-1; possible D gene TRBD1, 6 bases. This receptor was taken from a female donor with multiple sclerosis, enrolled in a pregnancy study. Material: CD4+ T cells from peripheral blood mononuclear cells, obtained in the first trimester of pregnancy. In nucleotides, the CDR3 is TGCAGCGCGGGCCCGGGGGCGGGAGATGGCTACACCTTC. Its protein product is CSAGPGAGDGYTF. Full variable domain (missing parts from reference TRBV29-1 and TRBJ1-2): SAVISQKPSRDICQRGTSLTIQCQVDSQVTMMFWYRQQPGQSLTLIATANQGSEATYESGFVIDKFPISRPNLTFSTLTVSNMSPEDSSIYLCSAGPGAGDGYTFGSGTRLTVV.